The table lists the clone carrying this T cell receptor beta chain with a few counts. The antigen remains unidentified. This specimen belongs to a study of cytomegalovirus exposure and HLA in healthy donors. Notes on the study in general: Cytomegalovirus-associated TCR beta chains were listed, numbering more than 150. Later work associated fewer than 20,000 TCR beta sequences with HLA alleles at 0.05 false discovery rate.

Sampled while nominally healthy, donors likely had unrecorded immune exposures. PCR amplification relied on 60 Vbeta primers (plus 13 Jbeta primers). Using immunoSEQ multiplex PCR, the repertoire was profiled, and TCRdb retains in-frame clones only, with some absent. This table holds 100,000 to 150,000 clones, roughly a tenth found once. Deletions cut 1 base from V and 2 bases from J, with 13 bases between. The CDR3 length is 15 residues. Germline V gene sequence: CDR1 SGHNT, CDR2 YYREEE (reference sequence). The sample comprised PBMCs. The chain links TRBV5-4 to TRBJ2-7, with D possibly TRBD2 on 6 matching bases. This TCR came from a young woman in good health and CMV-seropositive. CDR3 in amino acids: CASSLWVGSAYEQYF. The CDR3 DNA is TGTGCCAGCAGCTTGTGGGTCGGGAGTGCCTACGAGCAGTACTTC.